The rows below give T cell receptor beta chains drawn from one sample of a study of T-cell memory formation after mild COVID-19. TCRdb ran MiXCR on the 5' RACE reads and lists one entry per CDR3 protein. The table includes 150,000 to 200,000 distinct CDR3 sequences, about 28% detected once. The sample consisted of PBMCs or a T cell subset sorted from them (not recorded which). Receptor source: an adult woman who had mild COVID-19 (a few samples of this study predate the infection). Cell type and time point are not known. Both conserved end residues are part of each CDR3. The D gene is left open where the match is weak. Clone size, where shown, is once, few, many, or a class for clones that have expanded.

>TRBV9|TRBJ2-2|.|.|16
CASSVVRGARTGELFF
TGTGCCAGCAGCGTAGTACGCGGGGCCCGAACCGGGGAGCTGTTTTTT
>TRBV10-3|TRBJ1-2|TRBD1|few|17
CAISDVPGTGGNYGYTF
TGTGCCATCAGTGACGTACCCGGGACAGGGGGCAACTATGGCTACACCTTC
>TRBV19|TRBJ2-2|.|.|15
CASSIGRGGTGELFF
TGTGCCAGTAGTATAGGCAGGGGCGGCACCGGGGAGCTGTTTTTT
>TRBV5-1|TRBJ1-1|.|.|12
CASSLDGLGAFF
TGCGCCAGCAGCTTGGACGGTTTAGGGGCTTTCTTT
>TRBV4-2|TRBJ2-5|.|few|15
CASSLVGGTQETQYF
TGTGCCAGCAGCCTCGTCGGGGGCACACAAGAGACCCAGTACTTC
>TRBV15|TRBJ2-1|TRBD2|.|18
CATSRDLLGTSGINEQFF
TGTGCCACCAGCAGAGATCTGCTGGGGACTAGCGGAATCAATGAGCAGTTCTTC
>TRBV7-9|TRBJ2-7|.|few|15
CASSFSFAESYEQYF
TGTGCCAGCAGCTTTAGTTTTGCAGAGAGCTACGAGCAGTACTTC
>TRBV20-1|TRBJ1-2|.|few|11
CSARGGDGYTF
TGCAGTGCTAGGGGAGGGGATGGCTACACCTTC
>TRBV7-2|TRBJ2-4|.|few|12
CASSLGPNIQYF
TGTGCCAGCAGCCTTGGACCAAACATTCAGTACTTC
>TRBV10-3|TRBJ2-1|.|many|15
CAISPRQSSYNEQFF
TGTGCCATCAGCCCTCGACAGAGCTCCTACAATGAGCAGTTCTTC
>TRBV29-1|TRBJ2-3|TRBD1|.|13
CSVGGQGADTQYF
TGCAGCGTTGGGGGACAGGGTGCAGATACGCAGTATTTT
>TRBV6-1|TRBJ1-5|.|.|16
CASSEAVGGAWQPQHF
TGTGCCAGCAGTGAAGCGGTCGGGGGGGCTTGGCAGCCCCAGCATTTT
>TRBV24-1|TRBJ1-2|.|.|13
CATRGGGNYGYTF
TGTGCCACCAGGGGTGGGGGCAACTATGGCTACACCTTC
>TRBV7-2|TRBJ2-7|TRBD1|once|16
CASSLQLGQGEYEQYF
TGTGCCAGCAGCCTACAACTGGGACAGGGAGAATACGAGCAGTACTTC
>TRBV7-9|TRBJ2-3|TRBD2|few|19
CASSLGWAKREGDTDTQYF
TGTGCCAGCAGCTTAGGTTGGGCCAAGCGGGAGGGTGACACAGATACGCAGTATTTT
>TRBV6-2/TRBV6-3|TRBJ2-7|TRBD2|few|17
CASSYGGLAGYSGEQYF
TGTGCCAGCAGTTACGGAGGACTAGCGGGATATTCGGGCGAGCAGTACTTC
>TRBV5-1|TRBJ2-1|TRBD2|.|18
CASSLTSGGPSSYNEQFF
TGCGCCAGCAGCTTGACTAGCGGGGGGCCGAGCTCCTACAATGAGCAGTTCTTC
>TRBV11-3|TRBJ2-7|TRBD1|few|14
CASSSRQGSSEQYF
TGTGCCAGCAGCTCCCGACAGGGATCCTCCGAGCAGTACTTC
>TRBV20-1|TRBJ1-1|TRBD1|.|14
CSAQGGDMNTEAFF
TGCAGTGCCCAGGGGGGGGACATGAACACTGAAGCTTTCTTT
>TRBV29-1|TRBJ2-1|.|few|15
CSVFLDTYSYNEQFF
TGCAGCGTTTTCCTGGACACCTACTCCTACAATGAGCAGTTCTTC
>TRBV27|TRBJ2-3|TRBD1|once|14
CASSLSGTGDTQYF
TGTGCCAGCAGTTTATCAGGGACAGGGGATACGCAGTATTTT
>TRBV6-2/TRBV6-3|TRBJ2-2|.|few|13
CASSYRRAGELFF
TGTGCCAGCAGCTACCGACGGGCCGGGGAGCTGTTTTTT
>TRBV7-2|TRBJ2-5|.|.|14
CASGTSTGVKTQYF
TGTGCCAGCGGCACTTCGACGGGAGTCAAGACCCAGTACTTC
>TRBV27|TRBJ2-1|.|.|14
CASTGLARGNEQFF
TGTGCCAGCACCGGGCTAGCAAGGGGGAATGAGCAGTTCTTC
>TRBV5-1|TRBJ2-1|.|few|15
CASSLLGRGYNEQFF
TGCGCCAGCAGCTTGTTGGGGAGAGGATACAATGAGCAGTTCTTC
>TRBV15|TRBJ2-7|.|.|16
CATSRELNRNSYEQYF
TGTGCCACCAGCAGAGAGCTCAACAGGAACTCCTACGAGCAGTACTTC
>TRBV7-2|TRBJ2-1|.|.|15
CASSFDRFSYNEQFF
TGTGCCAGCAGCTTCGACAGATTCTCCTACAATGAGCAGTTCTTC
>TRBV5-1|TRBJ2-5|.|few|15
CASSRQGALQETQYF
TGCGCCAGCAGCCGACAAGGGGCCCTCCAAGAGACCCAGTACTTC